The 30 T cell receptor beta chains in this list originate from one sample, sequenced in a study of response to subunit inactivated influenza vaccine. TCRdb re-called the RT-PCR reads with MiXCR, one entry per CDR3 protein. Here the sample spans about 570,000 distinct CDR3 sequences, about 10% being singletons. These data also formed part of another study, on T cells expressing NK-cell markers. That work states: 5'RACE template switching with UMIs generated TCR beta cDNA.

The specimen comprised PBMCs from blood, sampled on the day of vaccination. All receptors come from a man between 45 and 60 years old who received an inactivated influenza vaccine.

The chain links TRBV5-5 to TRBJ2-2, with D unclear. The CDR3 spans 13 residues. Trimming shortened V by 6 bases and J by 4 bases, and 10 bases separated the two germline ends. Germline V lookup: CDR1 SGHKS, CDR2 YYEKEE (reference sequence). CDR3 residues: CASNRPGTGELFF. Written as DNA, the CDR3 is TGTGCCAGCAACCGTCCGGGCACCGGGGAGCTGTTTTTT.

This chain connects TRBV3-1 to TRBJ1-6, with D unresolved. The germline CDR1 and CDR2 sequences are LGHDT and YNNKEL (reference sequence). This CDR3 has 11 residues. Trimming shortened V by 1 base and J by 13 bases, and 5 bases separated the two germline ends. The DNA of the CDR3 is TGTGCCAGCAGCCAAGGAGGGCCCCTCCACTTT. It encodes CASSQGGPLHF.

This clonotype turned up a few times. The chain is built from TRBV15 and TRBJ2-7; no clear D. V lost 3 bases to trimming and J lost 5 bases, with 14 bases between them. Germline CDR1 reads LNHNV; CDR2 reads YYDKDF (reference sequence). The CDR3 runs to 14 residues. The CDR3 protein is CATSRGGVLNEQYF. In DNA, the CDR3 is TGTGCCACCAGCAGGGGTGGAGTTCTCAACGAGCAGTACTTC.

The V call is TRBV5-1, the J call TRBJ2-3; D remains ambiguous. The germline V and J ends were trimmed by 0 bases and 2 bases, with 13 bases remaining between them. This CDR3 has 16 residues. Looked up from germline, CDR1 is SGHRS and CDR2 is YFSETQ. Here the CDR3 reads CASSLALRVSTDTQYF. The CDR3 DNA is TGCGCCAGCAGCTTGGCCTTACGGGTTTCCACAGATACGCAGTATTTT. Full variable domain (remainder filled in from reference TRBV5-1 and TRBJ2-3): KAGVTQTPRYLIKTRGQQVTLSCSPISGHRSVSWYQQTPGQGLQFLFEYFSETQRNKGNFPGRFSGRQFSNSRSEMNVSTLELGDSALYLCASSLALRVSTDTQYFGPGTRLTVL.

This chain connects TRBV18 to TRBJ2-5; D is perhaps TRBD1 or TRBD2 (5 bases each). CDR3 length: 15 residues. Trimming removed 3 bases from V and 7 bases from J, with 18 bases in between. The germline CDR1 and CDR2 sequences are KGHSH and LQKENI. The CDR3 is CASSPTPAGTGTQYF. CDR3 DNA: TGTGCCAGCTCACCGACTCCCGCAGGGACCGGGACCCAGTACTTC.

This clonotype was counted at least ten times. The chain carries TRBV20-1 and TRBJ1-5, with no clear D. The germline CDR1 and CDR2 sequences are DFQATT and SNEGSKA (reference sequence). CDR3 length: 12 residues. Trimming pared 8 bases from V and 7 bases from J, leaving 15 bases between. The CDR3 sequence is CSSDPLGQPQHF. The CDR3, as DNA: TGCAGTTCGGACCCCTTAGGGCAGCCCCAGCATTTT.

The table lists this clonotype with a few counts. For the CDR3, the DNA is TGTGCCACCAGTGATTTCGGCCCCCAGGGGCAAGTCGATGAGCAGTTCTTC. It specifies CATSDFGPQGQVDEQFF. The chain couples TRBV24-1 to TRBJ2-1; perhaps TRBD1 as D (6 bases). Germline V lookup: CDR1 KGHDR, CDR2 SFDVKD. Trimming removed 1 base from V and 8 bases from J, with 20 bases in between. This CDR3 region has 17 residues.

This clonotype has just a few counts. This sequence joins TRBV6-2 or TRBV6-3 and TRBJ2-2; D remains ambiguous. The CDR3 has 12 residues. V lost 7 bases and J lost 3, with 6 bases in between. Germline CDR1 is MNHEY and CDR2 is SVGEGT. This CDR3 reads CASKTDTGELFF. The CDR3 nucleotides are TGTGCCAGCAAAACCGACACCGGGGAGCTGTTTTTT.

Only a few counts were recorded for this clonotype. This chain links TRBV5-5 with TRBJ2-5; no clear D. CDR3 size: 15 residues. The germline V gene encodes CDR1 SGHKS and CDR2 YYEKEE (reference sequence). V was pared by 0 bases and J by 1 base, with 10 bases between. CDR3 in DNA: TGTGCCAGCAGCTTGGCCGGGTGGGCCCAAGAGACCCAGTACTTC. It translates to CASSLAGWAQETQYF.

This clonotype was detected only a few times. The V gene is TRBV4-1, the J gene TRBJ2-2; possibly TRBD2 for D (6 bases). The CDR3 has 18 amino acids. Per germline, CDR1 MGHRA and CDR2 YSYEKL. V lost 1 base and J lost 7, with 22 bases in between. The CDR3 DNA is TGCGCCAGCAGCCAAGTTGTTCGAGGACTATCGATGGTCGGGGAGCTGTTTTTT. Encoded protein: CASSQVVRGLSMVGELFF.

V gene TRBV5-1 combines with J gene TRBJ1-5; 9 positions agree with TRBD1. Germline V lookup: CDR1 SGHRS, CDR2 YFSETQ. J lost 6 bases, V lost 4 bases, and 11 bases had no gene match. The CDR3 covers 16 residues. This CDR3 is CASSPDSTGGVQPQHF. CDR3 DNA sequence: TGCGCCAGCAGCCCCGACTCAACAGGGGGCGTTCAGCCCCAGCATTTT. Variable domain in full (rest from reference TRBV5-1 and TRBJ1-5): KAGVTQTPRYLIKTRGQQVTLSCSPISGHRSVSWYQQTPGQGLQFLFEYFSETQRNKGNFPGRFSGRQFSNSRSEMNVSTLELGDSALYLCASSPDSTGGVQPQHFGDGTRLSIL.

The CDR3 nucleotides read TGTGCCAGCAGCCCGGGACTAGAAGTGGGGAATGAGCAGTTCTTC. Translated, it gives CASSPGLEVGNEQFF. The V and J genes are TRBV11-2 and TRBJ2-1; 8 bases align to TRBD2. Germline lookup yields CDR1 SGHAT and CDR2 FQNNGV. The CDR3 consists of 15 residues. The J segment lost 7 bases and the V segment lost 5 bases, leaving 10 bases of the junction unmatched. The whole variable domain, filled in from reference TRBV11-2 and TRBJ2-1, reads EAGVAQSPRYKIIEKRQSVAFWCNPISGHATLYWYQQILGQGPKLLIQFQNNGVVDDSQLPKDRFSAERLKGVDSTLKIQPAKLEDSAVYLCASSPGLEVGNEQFFGPGTRLTVL.

To note about this clonotype: This may stem from a read error, because a much larger clone lies one nucleotide away. The chain combines TRBV29-1 with TRBJ2-2, with a possible D match to TRBD2 (6 bases). Germline V gene sequence: CDR1 SQVTM, CDR2 ANQGSEA. CDR3 length equals 15 residues. CDR3 amino acids: CSVELEGSNTGDLFF. The CDR3 region has the DNA TGCAGCGTTGAGCTGGAGGGTTCGAACACCGGGGATCTGTTTTTT.

The sample holds a few counts of this clonotype. The chain recombines TRBV4-2 with TRBJ2-7; 9 bases are shared with TRBD1. In germline, CDR1 is LGHNA, CDR2 YNFKEQ. This CDR3 comprises 16 residues. V lost 0 bases, J lost 0 bases, and 3 bases stayed unmatched. The CDR3 DNA sequence: TGTGCCAGCAGCCAAGAGGACAGGGGCACCTCCTACGAGCAGTACTTC. Encoded protein: CASSQEDRGTSYEQYF.

This clonotype was detected ten times or more. The rearrangement joins TRBV3-1 to TRBJ2-1; D ambiguous. The germline CDR1 and CDR2 sequences are LGHDT and YNNKEL (reference sequence). V dropped 0 bases and J dropped 6 bases, with 6 bases sitting between them. This CDR3 comprises 13 residues. In DNA form, the CDR3 reads TGTGCCAGCAGCCAAGAAATGGGCAATGAGCAGTTCTTC. Translating gives CASSQEMGNEQFF.

This chain connects TRBV6-1 to TRBJ1-2; no firm D call. This CDR3 contains 13 residues. Germline-derived CDR1 and CDR2 are MNHNS and SASEGT. The V end was cut by 6 bases, the J end by 8 bases, with 16 bases between. In DNA, the CDR3 is TGTGCCAGCAGGATAGACCTCGATGGGGGCTACACCTTC. This gives the protein CASRIDLDGGYTF.

The rearrangement links TRBV10-3 to TRBJ2-7, with D uncertain. The CDR3 is 12 residues long. The germline gives CDR1 ENHRY, CDR2 SYGVKD. V dropped 3 bases and J dropped 6 bases, with 9 bases sitting between them. The CDR3, as DNA: TGTGCCATCAGTGAAATTGAGTTCGAGCAGTACTTC. Encoded protein: CAISEIEFEQYF.

There are a few counts of this clonotype. The V and J genes are TRBV4-1 and TRBJ2-1; D perhaps matches TRBD2 (6 bases). This CDR3 is built from 14 residues. CDR1 MGHRA and CDR2 YSYEKL come from the germline V gene. V was pared by 4 bases and J by 8 bases, with 15 bases between. The CDR3 DNA sequence: TGCGCCAGCAGCCGAACCGAGGGACTGTATGAGCAGTTCTTC. Encoded protein: CASSRTEGLYEQFF.

This clonotype has just a few counts. The rearrangement links TRBV5-1 to TRBJ2-3; D may be TRBD2 (5 bases). CDR3 size: 14 residues. Germline assignment: CDR1 SGHRS and CDR2 YFSETQ. Trimming removed 1 base at V and 5 bases at J, with 11 bases between. The CDR3 loop reads CASSLFPEGDTQYF. For the CDR3, the DNA is TGCGCCAGCAGCTTGTTTCCAGAGGGAGATACGCAGTATTTT.

This clonotype was recorded a few times. CDR3 nucleotides: TGCGCCAGCAGCTTGGAAGCGGGGGGAGTCACCGGGGAGCTGTTTTTT. Translated: CASSLEAGGVTGELFF. The rearrangement links TRBV5-1 to TRBJ2-2, with 9 positions matching TRBD2. The V gene end was trimmed by 0 bases and the J gene end by 4 bases; junction bases not matched to a gene: 4. Germline lookup yields CDR1 SGHRS and CDR2 YFSETQ. The CDR3 loop spans 16 amino acids.

The chain joins TRBV27 to TRBJ1-6, with D perhaps matching TRBD1 (5 bases). CDR3 length equals 17 residues. V gave up 6 bases and J gave up 0 bases, with 15 bases separating them. Germline V lookup: CDR1 MNHEY, CDR2 SMNVEV (reference sequence). CDR3 residues: CASRPLGLSSYNSPLHF. CDR3 coding DNA: TGTGCCAGCAGGCCCTTGGGGCTGAGCTCCTATAATTCACCCCTCCACTTT.

This clonotype has a handful of counts. This chain links TRBV5-1 with TRBJ2-7; 7 nucleotides agree with TRBD1. The V segment lost 4 bases and the J segment 4 bases; nucleotides outside the gene matches: 8. This CDR3 has 14 amino acids. Germline assignment: CDR1 SGHRS and CDR2 YFSETQ. The CDR3, as DNA: TGCGCCAGCAGCGATTCCGGGACAGCGTACGAGCAGTACTTC. This encodes CASSDSGTAYEQYF.

The chain joins TRBV6-6 to TRBJ1-4; 8 nucleotides agree with TRBD1. Germline values: CDR1 MNHNY, CDR2 SVGAGI (reference sequence). V gave up 5 bases and J gave up 8 bases; unmatched junction bases: 4. CDR3 length equals 13 residues. CDR3 DNA: TGTGCCAGCAGTCCAGGGGGCGGCGAAAAACTGTTTTTT. Protein: CASSPGGGEKLFF.

There are a few counts of this clonotype. This sequence joins TRBV2 and TRBJ2-2, with D perhaps matching TRBD1 (6 bases). Germline V gene data show CDR1 as SNHLY and CDR2 as FYNNEI. V lost 1 base and J lost 9, with 9 bases in between. This CDR3 contains 13 residues. CDR3 nucleotides: TGTGCCAGCAGTGAAGTGACAGGCTGGGAGCTGTTTTTT. This translates into CASSEVTGWELFF.

This clonotype was counted only a few times. Here the CDR3 reads CASVAGGWDTQYF. The CDR3 region has the DNA TGTGCCAGCGTGGCGGGGGGGTGGGATACGCAGTATTTT. The rearrangement links TRBV7-2 to TRBJ2-3, with 9 bases identical to TRBD2. The CDR3 covers 13 residues. Germline V gene data show CDR1 as SGHTA and CDR2 as FQGNSA. J was trimmed by 6 bases and V by 8 bases; bases with no gene match: 6.

This clonotype was found a few times. V gene TRBV7-2 combines with J gene TRBJ2-2, with TRBD1 matching 7 bases. Germline V CDR1 and CDR2: SGHTA, FQGNSA. The CDR3 loop spans 15 amino acids. The ends lost 4 bases at V and 5 bases at J; junction bases unmatched: 7. The DNA for the CDR3 is TGTGCCAGCAGCTCGACAGTACAGGGGACCGGGGAGCTGTTTTTT. It encodes CASSSTVQGTGELFF.

This chain connects TRBV20-1 to TRBJ2-5; no definite D call. Trimming cost V 4 bases and J 1 base, with 10 bases left between them. Germline CDR1 is DFQATT and CDR2 is SNEGSKA (reference sequence). This CDR3 spans 13 amino acids. DNA of the CDR3: TGCAGTGCTAAATCACCCTCCCAAGAGACCCAGTACTTC. It codes for CSAKSPSQETQYF.

This clonotype was counted between two and nine times. The chain carries TRBV19 and TRBJ1-2; 9 nucleotides agree with TRBD1. Germline CDR1 reads LNHDA; CDR2 reads SQIVND (reference sequence). With V trimmed by 4 bases and J by 2 bases, 2 bases remained unmatched. The CDR3 runs to 14 residues. The CDR3 here is CASSKDRGNYGYTF. The CDR3, as DNA: TGTGCCAGTAGTAAGGACAGGGGAAACTATGGCTACACCTTC.

This clonotype was detected a few times. This chain uses TRBV19 with TRBJ2-5, with D possibly being TRBD1 (6 bases). This CDR3 has 14 amino acids. V lost 6 bases and J lost 2, with 13 bases in between. Per the germline V gene, CDR1 is LNHDA and CDR2 is SQIVND (reference sequence). The CDR3 is CASSRQVKQETQYF. In DNA, the CDR3 is TGTGCCAGTAGCCGACAGGTGAAACAAGAGACCCAGTACTTC.

This chain joins TRBV29-1 and TRBJ2-7; D not resolved. V gave up 3 bases and J gave up 1 base, with 4 bases separating them. CDR3 size: 11 residues. CDR1 and CDR2 from the germline V gene are SQVTM and ANQGSEA. CDR3 in amino acids: CSVDESYEQYF. In nucleotides, the CDR3 is TGCAGCGTTGATGAATCCTACGAGCAGTACTTC.